Listed below are T cell receptor beta chains from one sample, sequenced in a study of cytomegalovirus exposure and HLA in healthy donors. Profiled with immunoSEQ multiplex PCR; TCRdb holds only in-frame clones, not every one. This table has over 95,000 clones, 65% to 80% appearing once. Sequenced input: PBMCs. These receptors were collected from a man aged 35-49 years in good health and CMV-seropositive. The CDR3 runs from the conserved cysteine through the conserved F or W. Part of the rows lack a size; the others show once, few, many or a class for expanded clones.

j_call: TRBJ2-7; v_call: TRBV6-5; clone_size: NA; cdr3_aa: CASSRDMSYEQYF
j_call: TRBJ1-1; v_call: TRBV9; clone_size: few; cdr3_aa: CASSLRDSLPEAFF
j_call: TRBJ2-7; v_call: TRBV6-5; clone_size: NA; cdr3_aa: CASSLDGVNEQYF
j_call: TRBJ1-1; v_call: TRBV5-1; clone_size: NA; cdr3_aa: CASSNRGANTEAFF
j_call: TRBJ2-3; v_call: TRBV5-1; clone_size: NA; cdr3_aa: CASSLGQSSTDTQYF
j_call: TRBJ2-7; v_call: TRBV7-3; clone_size: NA; cdr3_aa: CASSWGQGPYEQYF
j_call: TRBJ2-1; v_call: TRBV5-8; clone_size: NA; cdr3_aa: CASSLAGTSGGALFF
j_call: TRBJ1-2; v_call: TRBV5-4; clone_size: NA; cdr3_aa: CASSSTGNRAGYTF
j_call: TRBJ1-2; v_call: TRBV27; clone_size: NA; cdr3_aa: CASSLSASYSGGYTF
j_call: TRBJ2-6; v_call: TRBV5-1; clone_size: few; cdr3_aa: CASSPGGTGGSVLTF
j_call: TRBJ2-1; v_call: TRBV7-2; clone_size: NA; cdr3_aa: CASSLVQGSYNEQFF
j_call: TRBJ2-7; v_call: TRBV9; clone_size: NA; cdr3_aa: CASSSPAGTSGGYEQYF
j_call: TRBJ2-2; v_call: TRBV6-5; clone_size: NA; cdr3_aa: CASRGDRWIGELFF
j_call: TRBJ1-4; v_call: TRBV2; clone_size: NA; cdr3_aa: CASRLQGQKNEKLFF
j_call: TRBJ2-7; v_call: TRBV6-6; clone_size: NA; cdr3_aa: CASSRTSGVEQYF
j_call: TRBJ2-5; v_call: TRBV5-4; clone_size: NA; cdr3_aa: CASSQQGLAGGPETQYF
j_call: TRBJ2-1; v_call: TRBV19; clone_size: few; cdr3_aa: CASTGQAMENEQFF
j_call: TRBJ1-5; v_call: TRBV6-5; clone_size: NA; cdr3_aa: CASSRGLNNQPQHF
j_call: TRBJ2-7; v_call: TRBV27; clone_size: once; cdr3_aa: CASSARDRGRYEQYF
j_call: TRBJ1-3; v_call: TRBV2; clone_size: NA; cdr3_aa: CASSNSLSSGNTIYF
j_call: TRBJ2-5; v_call: TRBV9; clone_size: NA; cdr3_aa: CASSLRGTESETQYF
j_call: TRBJ2-7; v_call: TRBV6-6; clone_size: NA; cdr3_aa: CASRETREQYF
j_call: TRBJ2-7; v_call: TRBV18; clone_size: NA; cdr3_aa: CASSHRQGVYEQYF
j_call: TRBJ1-5; v_call: TRBV7-2; clone_size: NA; cdr3_aa: CASSLSGGLSNQPQHF
j_call: TRBJ2-1; v_call: TRBV7-9; clone_size: few; cdr3_aa: CASSEDRNEQFF
j_call: TRBJ1-3; v_call: TRBV9; clone_size: NA; cdr3_aa: CASSQGMVHSGNTIYF
j_call: TRBJ1-2; v_call: TRBV28; clone_size: NA; cdr3_aa: CASTPGGAQNYGYTF
j_call: TRBJ1-1; v_call: TRBV7-8; clone_size: NA; cdr3_aa: CASSSQQGATEAFF
j_call: TRBJ1-5; v_call: TRBV7-2; clone_size: once; cdr3_aa: CASSLQNLGQWGPQHF
j_call: TRBJ2-7; v_call: TRBV28; clone_size: NA; cdr3_aa: CASSGDRGRFEQYF
j_call: TRBJ2-7; v_call: TRBV10-1; clone_size: NA; cdr3_aa: CASIRQGIDQSSYEQYF
j_call: TRBJ2-3; v_call: TRBV5-8; clone_size: NA; cdr3_aa: CASSLGPGQGYTQYF
j_call: TRBJ2-1; v_call: TRBV2; clone_size: NA; cdr3_aa: CASSEGLAGIYNEQFF
j_call: TRBJ2-7; v_call: TRBV4-1; clone_size: few; cdr3_aa: CASSQVWRGGGEQYF
j_call: TRBJ2-2; v_call: TRBV27; clone_size: NA; cdr3_aa: CASSPGFPGELFF
j_call: TRBJ2-5; v_call: TRBV7-9; clone_size: NA; cdr3_aa: CASSLAGSGPNERDF
j_call: TRBJ2-3; v_call: TRBV9; clone_size: few; cdr3_aa: CASSVGERGAGYTQYF
j_call: TRBJ2-2; v_call: TRBV6-6; clone_size: few; cdr3_aa: CATGEQGNAGELFF
j_call: TRBJ2-7; v_call: TRBV25-1; clone_size: NA; cdr3_aa: CASSVGGGGLWVFEQYF
j_call: TRBJ2-7; v_call: TRBV7-2; clone_size: NA; cdr3_aa: CASSLDFSGEQYF
j_call: TRBJ1-4; v_call: TRBV7-9; clone_size: few; cdr3_aa: CASSFRGTNEKLFF
j_call: TRBJ1-1; v_call: TRBV7-3; clone_size: NA; cdr3_aa: CASSSGLQNTEAFF
j_call: TRBJ1-5; v_call: TRBV10-3; clone_size: once; cdr3_aa: CAISAGGNQPQHF
j_call: TRBJ1-1; v_call: TRBV13; clone_size: once; cdr3_aa: CASSQDVQGEAFF
j_call: TRBJ2-1; v_call: TRBV5-1; clone_size: few; cdr3_aa: CASSIPGQGANNEQFF
j_call: TRBJ1-4; v_call: TRBV5-1; clone_size: once; cdr3_aa: CASSLTGAHEKLFF